Shown below are 16 T cell receptor beta chains from a single sample sequenced in a study of control samples from healthy donors and cancer patients (dated by TCRdb to about 2020). To prepare the library, the immunoSEQ multiplex PCR assay was applied. What TCRdb holds here is the immuneACCESS table cut down to in-frame rearrangements. Part of the clones is not present; checked against another copy, under half of the missing clones reflect an unresolved V gene, and the others are unexplained. In all, the sample holds roughly 190,000 clones, and 91% of those were seen once. Jointly, the top ten make up 1.5% to 2% of the sample. The sample was blood. The receptors stem from a man aged 25-45 years in good health.

The V call is TRBV30, the J call TRBJ1-1; possible D gene TRBD1, 5 bases. Trimming stripped 4 bases from V and 5 bases from J, with 17 bases between. Germline V gives CDR1 GTSNPN, CDR2 SVGIG (reference sequence). The CDR3 sequence is 14 residues long. The CDR3 reads CAWIQPGERTEAFF. The DNA of the CDR3 is TGTGCCTGGATACAGCCGGGGGAGAGGACTGAAGCTTTCTTT.

This clone was detected only once. The gene calls are TRBV10-1 and TRBJ1-6; maybe TRBD1 (5 bases). The CDR3 is made up of 13 amino acids. Germline-derived CDR1 and CDR2 are WNHNN and SYGVQD (reference sequence). Trimming took 7 bases from V and 6 from J, leaving 10 bases between them. DNA of the CDR3: TGCGCCAGCACTAGGGACGGTAATTCACCCCTCCACTTT. Translated: CASTRDGNSPLHF.

The chain couples TRBV6-5 to TRBJ1-2, with D perhaps matching TRBD1 (5 bases). The CDR3 is made up of 13 amino acids. The germline V and J ends were trimmed by 6 bases and 3 bases, with 11 bases remaining between them. Germline V gene sequence: CDR1 MNHEY, CDR2 SVGAGI. The CDR3 sequence is CASRGHLYYGYTF. The CDR3 nucleotides read TGTGCCAGCAGAGGACACCTCTACTATGGCTACACCTTC.

This sequence joins TRBV18 and TRBJ2-5; 13 bases align to TRBD2. Germline lookup yields CDR1 KGHSH and CDR2 LQKENI. The CDR3 is 16 amino acids. V lost 1 base, J lost 3 bases, and 2 bases stayed unmatched. The CDR3 sequence is CASSPRLAGGKETQYF. CDR3 DNA: TGTGCCAGCTCACCACGACTAGCGGGGGGCAAAGAGACCCAGTACTTC.

The chain uses TRBV7-2 and TRBJ1-3, with TRBD1 as a possible D gene (6 bases). Trimming took off 2 bases at V and 0 bases at J, with 14 bases between the two ends. The CDR3 covers 17 residues. Looked up from germline, CDR1 is SGHTA and CDR2 is FQGNSA. CDR3 loop: CASSLPTTGFSGNTIYF. In DNA form, the CDR3 reads TGTGCCAGCAGCTTACCGACGACAGGCTTCTCTGGAAACACCATATATTTT.

The chain recombines TRBV5-8 with TRBJ2-4; no reliable D call. V lost 1 base and J 1 base, leaving 9 bases between the germline ends. The germline V gene has CDR1 SGHTS and CDR2 YDEGEE. CDR3 length equals 15 residues. Here the CDR3 reads CASSLRGAAKNIQYF. The CDR3 DNA reads as TGTGCCAGCAGCTTGAGAGGAGCGGCCAAAAACATTCAGTACTTC.

The CDR3 sequence is CASSFGASTTADTQYF. The CDR3 DNA sequence: TGCGCCAGCAGTTTCGGGGCCTCCACGACCGCAGATACGCAGTATTTT. This chain connects TRBV10-1 to TRBJ2-3; D tentatively fits TRBD1 or TRBD2 (5 bases each). Germline CDR1 and CDR2: WNHNN and SYGVQD (reference sequence). This CDR3 region has 16 residues. Trimming cost V 5 bases and J 4 bases, with 19 bases left between them.

V is TRBV7-2 and J is TRBJ1-6, with D perhaps matching TRBD1 (6 bases). This CDR3 spans 15 amino acids. CDR1 SGHTA and CDR2 FQGNSA come from the germline V gene. V lost 1 base to trimming and J lost 6 bases, with 10 bases between them. The CDR3 sequence: CASSLVDRFNSPLHF. CDR3 nucleotide sequence: TGTGCCAGCAGCTTAGTGGACAGATTTAATTCACCCCTCCACTTT.

The V and J genes are TRBV11-3 and TRBJ2-5, with 9 positions matching TRBD2. The V and J ends lost 5 bases and 0 bases, in that order; junction bases with no gene match: 4. The length of the CDR3 is 15 residues. Looked up from germline, CDR1 is SGHNT and CDR2 is YENEEA. Here the CDR3 DNA reads TGTGCCAGCAGCCGTAGCGGGGGAAACCAAGAGACCCAGTACTTC. Translating it yields CASSRSGGNQETQYF.

This chain joins TRBV11-2 and TRBJ2-3; TRBD2 agrees at 11 bases. Germline V gives CDR1 SGHAT, CDR2 FQNNGV. The CDR3 is 18 residues long. Trimming cost V 2 bases and J 1 base; bases outside gene matches: 8. CDR3 sequence: CASSLRTSGLLGTDTQYF. Here the CDR3 DNA reads TGTGCCAGCAGCTTAAGGACTAGCGGGCTACTCGGCACAGATACGCAGTATTTT.

A few counts support this clone. The rearrangement joins TRBV19 to TRBJ1-5; D call uncertain. This CDR3 contains 12 residues. The germline V gene encodes CDR1 LNHDA and CDR2 SQIVND (reference sequence). Trimming took 6 bases from V and 6 from J, leaving 9 bases between them. DNA for the CDR3: TGTGCCAGTAGCGGACGGGGTCAGCCCCAGCATTTT. It yields the protein CASSGRGQPQHF.

The rearrangement joins TRBV7-3 to TRBJ1-1, with unresolved D. The germline V gene encodes CDR1 SGHTA and CDR2 FQGTGA. With 0 bases removed from V and 4 bases from J, the gap between germline ends came to 6 bases. The CDR3 runs 13 residues. CDR3 bases: TGTGCCAGCAGCTTAACGACGAGCACTGAAGCTTTCTTT. It is translated as CASSLTTSTEAFF.

This sequence joins TRBV18 and TRBJ1-1, with D tentatively TRBD1 (5 bases). Trimming stripped 6 bases from V and 4 bases from J, with 12 bases between. Germline V lookup: CDR1 KGHSH, CDR2 LQKENI. The CDR3 consists of 13 residues. Here the CDR3 DNA reads TGTGCCAGCTCGTTCCAGGGAAGCACTGAAGCTTTCTTT. It codes for CASSFQGSTEAFF. The whole variable domain, remainder taken from reference TRBV18 and TRBJ1-1, is NAGVMQNPRHLVRRRGQEARLRCSPMKGHSHVYWYRQLPEEGLKFMVYLQKENIIDESGMPKERFSAEFPKEGPSILRIQQVVRGDSAAYFCASSFQGSTEAFFGQGTRLTVV.

V gene TRBV2 combines with J gene TRBJ2-2; D ambiguous. Trimming took off 1 base at V and 4 bases at J, with 7 bases between the two ends. Germline V gene sequence: CDR1 SNHLY, CDR2 FYNNEI. The CDR3 has 14 residues. The CDR3 protein is CASSEGALTGELFF. The CDR3 region has the DNA TGTGCCAGCAGTGAAGGTGCCCTCACCGGGGAGCTGTTTTTT.

This rearrangement joins TRBV27 to TRBJ2-1; 7 bases line up with TRBD1. Trimming took 4 bases from V and 13 from J; bases not matched to a gene: 13. The CDR3 runs 14 residues. Germline V CDR1 and CDR2: MNHEY, SMNVEV (reference sequence). The CDR3 here is CASSSTQPDRRQFF. Here the CDR3 DNA reads TGTGCCAGCAGTTCAACCCAACCGGACAGGAGACAGTTCTTC.

The chain is built from TRBV6-2 or TRBV6-3 and TRBJ2-7; tentatively, D is TRBD1 or TRBD2 (5 bases each). This CDR3 region has 11 residues. Trimming shortened V by 3 bases and J by 7 bases, and 7 bases separated the two germline ends. Germline V gene lookup returns CDR1 MNHEY and CDR2 SVGEGT. The CDR3: CASSYWGEQYF. CDR3 sequence (DNA): TGTGCCAGCAGTTATTGGGGGGAGCAGTACTTC.